Shown below are 9 T cell receptor beta chains from a single sample sequenced in a study of T cell clonality in common variable immunodeficiency. Profiled with immunoSEQ multiplex PCR; TCRdb holds only in-frame clones, not every one. This sample comprises 40,000 to 65,000 clones, none seen once only. The specimen was peripheral blood mononuclear cells. The receptors originated from a person aged 18 to 70 in good health.

As concerns this clone: From the germline J gene comes the end of the CDR3, since the read stops 3 residues before it. This chain connects TRBV19 to TRBJ1-5; no reliable D call. Germline V gene lookup returns CDR1 LNHDA and CDR2 SQIVND (reference sequence). V was clipped by 6 bases and J by 6 bases, with 9 bases between them. The CDR3 consists of 12 residues. The CDR3 bases that were read are TGTGCCAGTAGAGGAGCGCCTCAGCCC. Translating it yields CASRGAPQP. The whole CDR3 reads CASRGAPQPQHF.

This clone was detected many times. Read coverage stops 3 residues before the CDR3 terminus; the germline J gene supplies the remainder. The chain employs TRBV6-2 or TRBV6-3 and TRBJ2-1, with 10 bases lining up with TRBD2. J was trimmed by 1 base and V by 6 bases; bases with no gene match: 3. The germline V gene encodes CDR1 MNHEY and CDR2 SVGEGT. The CDR3 runs 15 residues. The CDR3 loop reads CASSEREGSYNEQFF. Partial CDR3 DNA: TGTGCCAGCAGCGAGCGGGAGGGGTCCTACAATGAG.

The sample holds many counts of this clone. The read terminates 3 residues ahead of where the CDR3 ends, so the germline J gene completes it. This chain connects TRBV5-1 to TRBJ1-1, with a tentative D call TRBD1 (6 bases). The CDR3 spans 13 residues. The V end was cut by 6 bases, the J end by 3 bases, with 12 bases between. Germline loops: CDR1 SGHRS, CDR2 YFSETQ. The CDR3 here is CASNRVGDTEAFF. The covered CDR3 bases are TGCGCCAGCAACAGGGTCGGGGACACTGAA.

Remarks on this clone: The read falls 3 residues short of the CDR3 end, and the missing part is taken from the germline J gene. The chain has TRBV10-2 and TRBJ2-1; no reliable D call. Germline loops: CDR1 WSHSY, CDR2 SAAADI. V lost 7 bases to trimming and J lost 4 bases, with 5 bases between them. The CDR3 is 11 residues long. Partial CDR3 DNA: TGCGCCAGCACCGGGTACAATGAG. Translated, it gives CASTGYNE. The full CDR3 protein reads CASTGYNEQFF.

Note on this clone: The read terminates 3 residues before the CDR3 end, so the remaining end is supplied by the germline J gene. This rearrangement joins TRBV6-2 or TRBV6-3 to TRBJ1-2; perhaps TRBD1 as D (5 bases). Germline V lookup: CDR1 MNHEY, CDR2 SVGEGT. CDR3 length equals 13 residues. The covered CDR3 bases are TGTGCCAGCAGACCGGGACTAGCAAACATC. Its translation: CASRPGLANI. The entire CDR3 sequence reads CASRPGLANIYTF.

A word on this clone: With a much larger clone just one base away, this may be a read error. The observed sequence ends 3 residues before the CDR3 terminus, with the missing tail filled in from the germline J gene. The chain is built from TRBV2 and TRBJ2-3, with D perhaps TRBD2 (6 bases). The CDR3 has 15 residues. CDR1 and CDR2 (germline): SNHLY, FYNNEI. The CDR3 bases that were read are TGTGCCGACAAACGGGGGTGGGGTGATCAAGAGACG. It yields the protein CADKRGWGDQET. The CDR3 reads in full as CADKRGWGDQETQYF.

This clone occurred many times. The read stops 3 residues short of the end of the CDR3; the missing end is completed from the germline J gene. The chain joins TRBV19 to TRBJ2-4; tentative D call: TRBD1 (5 bases). CDR3 length equals 15 residues. V lost 7 bases, J lost 5 bases, and 18 bases lay in between. Germline loops: CDR1 LNHDA, CDR2 SQIVND (reference sequence). The CDR3 reads CASNTGSMGQNIQYF. Incomplete CDR3 DNA: TGTGCCAGTAACACAGGTTCCATGGGCCAAAACATT.

This clone was recorded many times. The read terminates 3 residues before the CDR3 end, so the remaining end is supplied by the germline J gene. The chain has TRBV20-1 and TRBJ2-4; tentative D call: TRBD2 (6 bases). The ends were cut back, 4 bases at V and 0 bases at J, with 13 bases in the middle. Per the germline V gene, CDR1 is DFQATT and CDR2 is SNEGSKA (reference sequence). The CDR3 consists of 15 residues. CDR3 sequence reads: CSAMSGELAKNIQYF. CDR3 DNA (partial): TGCAGTGCTATGTCGGGGGAACTAGCCAAAAACATT.

This clone showed up many times. The read terminates 3 residues ahead of where the CDR3 ends, so the germline J gene completes it. The genes are TRBV20-1 and TRBJ2-4; 12 bases line up with TRBD2. There are 18 residues in the CDR3. Unmatched junction bases numbered 7, after V lost 1 base and J lost 0 bases. Germline-derived CDR1 and CDR2 are DFQATT and SNEGSKA (reference sequence). The CDR3 loop reads CSARGTSGALIAKNIQYF. CDR3 DNA (partial): TGCAGTGCTAGAGGGACTAGCGGGGCCCTTATAGCCAAAAACATT.